The 3 T cell receptor beta chains presented below share a single source sample, sequenced in a study of blood T cell repertoires in COVID-19 (dated by TCRdb to about 2020). Libraries were built with the immunoSEQ multiplex PCR assay. Entries here come from immuneACCESS through TCRdb and include only in-frame sequences with V and J called. Some clones fail to appear in such tables; in the studies checked, an unresolved V gene covers under half of the shortfall, and the cause of the remainder is unknown. The sample table contains 200,000 to 250,000 clones; only one count was recorded for approximately 83% of them. Jointly, the top ten make up around 3.4% of the sample. The sample consisted of PBMCs or T cells enriched from blood (not recorded which). These TCRs come from a woman aged 55-69 years who had recovered from COVID-19.

V usage is TRBV3-1 (or the pseudogene TRBV3-2) and J usage is TRBJ2-3; D gene unclear. Germline V CDR1 and CDR2: LGHDT, YNNKEL (reference sequence). The CDR3 is 17 amino acids. V was trimmed by 2 bases and J by 7 bases, leaving 22 bases between them. The CDR3 nucleotides are TGTGCCAGCAGCCAACTAGGCCGAACCCACGGTATATATACGCAGTATTTT. It specifies CASSQLGRTHGIYTQYF.

The chain combines TRBV6-5 with TRBJ2-7; TRBD1 might be the D (7 bases). There are 16 residues in the CDR3. Per the germline V gene, CDR1 is MNHEY and CDR2 is SVGAGI. V was trimmed by 0 bases and J by 3 bases, leaving 15 bases between them. The CDR3: CASSYSAGQTHYEQYF. In DNA, the CDR3 is TGTGCCAGCAGTTACTCGGCGGGACAGACCCACTACGAGCAGTACTTC.

The chain recombines TRBV10-3 with TRBJ2-3; a possible D gene is TRBD2 (5 bases). Trimming left V 10 bases short and J 3 bases short, with 14 bases between. CDR3 length: 13 residues. CDR1 and CDR2 from the germline V gene are ENHRY and SYGVKD. DNA of the CDR3: TGTGCCACCTCAAGCGGAGTAACAGATACGCAGTATTTT. As protein: CATSSGVTDTQYF.